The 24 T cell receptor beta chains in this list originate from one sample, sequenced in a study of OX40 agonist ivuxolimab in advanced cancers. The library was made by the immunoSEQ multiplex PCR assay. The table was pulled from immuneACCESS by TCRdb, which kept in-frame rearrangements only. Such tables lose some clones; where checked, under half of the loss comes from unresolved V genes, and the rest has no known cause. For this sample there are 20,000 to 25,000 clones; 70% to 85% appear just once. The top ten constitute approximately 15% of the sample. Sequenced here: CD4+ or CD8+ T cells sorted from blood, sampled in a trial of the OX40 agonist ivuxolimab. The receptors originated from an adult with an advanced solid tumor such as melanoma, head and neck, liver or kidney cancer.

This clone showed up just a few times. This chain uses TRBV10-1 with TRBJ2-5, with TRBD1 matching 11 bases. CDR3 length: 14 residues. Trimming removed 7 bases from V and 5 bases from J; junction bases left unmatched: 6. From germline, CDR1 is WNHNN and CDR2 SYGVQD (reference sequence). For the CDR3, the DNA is TGCGCCAGCAACGGACAGGGGGCGTGGGAGACCCAGTACTTC. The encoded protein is CASNGQGAWETQYF.

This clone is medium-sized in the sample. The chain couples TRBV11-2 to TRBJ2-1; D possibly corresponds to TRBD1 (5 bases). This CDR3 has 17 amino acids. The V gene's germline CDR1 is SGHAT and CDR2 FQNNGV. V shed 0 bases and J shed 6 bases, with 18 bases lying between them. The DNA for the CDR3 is TGTGCCAGCAGCTTAGATCTGTGGGCAGGGCTGAGCAATGAGCAGTTCTTC. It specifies CASSLDLWAGLSNEQFF.

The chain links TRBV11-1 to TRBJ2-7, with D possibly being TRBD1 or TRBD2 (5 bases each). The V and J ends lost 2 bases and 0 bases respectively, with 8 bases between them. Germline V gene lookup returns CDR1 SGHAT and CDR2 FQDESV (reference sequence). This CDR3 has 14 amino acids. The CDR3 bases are TGTGCCAGCAGCTTATGGGGGAGCTCCTACGAGCAGTACTTC. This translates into CASSLWGSSYEQYF.

CDR3: CAISEYDRGSYEQYF. Written as DNA, the CDR3 is TGTGCCATCAGTGAGTATGACAGGGGGTCCTACGAGCAGTACTTC. V gene TRBV10-3 combines with J gene TRBJ2-7, with TRBD1 matching over 9 bases. This CDR3 is built from 15 residues. V shed 1 base, J shed 1 base, and the junction held 2 bases outside the gene matches. CDR1 is ENHRY and CDR2 is SYGVKD in the germline V gene.

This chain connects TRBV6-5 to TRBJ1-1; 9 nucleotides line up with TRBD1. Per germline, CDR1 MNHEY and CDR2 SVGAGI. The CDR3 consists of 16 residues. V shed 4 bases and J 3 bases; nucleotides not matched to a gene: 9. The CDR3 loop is CASSSHARDRDTEAFF. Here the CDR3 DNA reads TGTGCCAGCAGTTCGCACGCTCGGGACAGGGACACTGAAGCTTTCTTT.

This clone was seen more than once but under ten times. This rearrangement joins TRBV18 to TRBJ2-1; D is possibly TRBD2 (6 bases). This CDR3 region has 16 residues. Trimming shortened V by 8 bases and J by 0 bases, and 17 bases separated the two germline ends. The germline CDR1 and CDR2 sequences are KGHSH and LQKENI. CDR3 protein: CASQHGTPHSYNEQFF. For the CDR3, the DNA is TGTGCCAGCCAACACGGGACTCCTCACTCCTACAATGAGCAGTTCTTC.

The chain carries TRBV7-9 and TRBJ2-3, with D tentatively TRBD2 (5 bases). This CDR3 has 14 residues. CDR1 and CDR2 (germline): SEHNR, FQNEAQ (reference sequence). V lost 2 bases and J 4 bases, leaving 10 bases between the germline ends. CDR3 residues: CASSLPGSADTQYF. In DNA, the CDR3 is TGTGCCAGCAGCTTACCGGGATCCGCAGATACGCAGTATTTT.

The CDR3 coding sequence is TGTGCCAGCAGTCTCGAGAGCTCTGGGGCCAACGTCCTGACTTTC. Its translation: CASSLESSGANVLTF. This chain joins TRBV6-5 and TRBJ2-6; D unclear. Germline lookup yields CDR1 MNHEY and CDR2 SVGAGI. The CDR3 has 15 amino acids. Trimming took 5 bases from V and 0 from J, leaving 8 bases between them.

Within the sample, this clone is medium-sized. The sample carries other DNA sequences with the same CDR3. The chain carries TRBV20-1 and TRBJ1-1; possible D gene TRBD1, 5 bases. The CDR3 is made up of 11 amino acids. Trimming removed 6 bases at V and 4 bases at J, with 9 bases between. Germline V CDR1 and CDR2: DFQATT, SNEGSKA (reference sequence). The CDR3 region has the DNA TGCAGTGCCGGTGGGGGCACTGAAGCTTTCTTT. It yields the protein CSAGGGTEAFF.

The CDR3 sequence is CASSLSQAYEQYF. The CDR3 DNA follows: TGTGCCAGCAGTCTAAGCCAGGCCTACGAGCAGTACTTC. The rearrangement uses TRBV11-2 and TRBJ2-7; the D is unclear. Germline loops: CDR1 SGHAT, CDR2 FQNNGV. V gave up 6 bases and J gave up 2 bases, with 11 bases separating them. The CDR3 runs 13 residues.

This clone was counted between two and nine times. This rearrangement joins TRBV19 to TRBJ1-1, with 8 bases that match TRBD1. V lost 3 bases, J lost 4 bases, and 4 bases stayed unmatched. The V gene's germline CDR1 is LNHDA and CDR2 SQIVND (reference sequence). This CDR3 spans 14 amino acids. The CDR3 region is CASSIRTGTTEAFF. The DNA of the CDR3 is TGTGCCAGTAGTATCCGGACAGGGACCACTGAAGCTTTCTTT.

CDR3 bases: TGCAGCGTTATCCGGGGGGGCGGGGAGCTGTTTTTT. The encoded protein is CSVIRGGGELFF. The chain employs TRBV29-1 and TRBJ2-2; 8 bases align to TRBD2. Germline-derived CDR1 and CDR2 are SQVTM and ANQGSEA. The CDR3 sequence is 12 residues long. V lost 5 bases and J lost 7; bases outside the gene matches: 3.

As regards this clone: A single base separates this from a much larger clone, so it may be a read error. The DNA for the CDR3 is TGTGCCAGCAGCATGCAGGGGGCAAGTTCCTACGAGCAGTACTTC. Amino acid sequence: CASSMQGASSYEQYF. The gene calls are TRBV6-6 and TRBJ2-7; TRBD1 aligns across 8 bases. This CDR3 has 15 amino acids. Germline V gene sequence: CDR1 MNHNY, CDR2 SVGAGI (reference sequence). The J segment lost 1 base and the V segment lost 6 bases, leaving 8 bases of the junction unmatched.

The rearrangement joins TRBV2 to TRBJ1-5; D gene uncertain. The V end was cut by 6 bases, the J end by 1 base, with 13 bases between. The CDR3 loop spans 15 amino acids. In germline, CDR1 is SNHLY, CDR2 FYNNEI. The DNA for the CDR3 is TGTGCCAGCAGACTCTACAGACTAAGCAATCAGCCCCAGCATTTT. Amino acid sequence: CASRLYRLSNQPQHF.

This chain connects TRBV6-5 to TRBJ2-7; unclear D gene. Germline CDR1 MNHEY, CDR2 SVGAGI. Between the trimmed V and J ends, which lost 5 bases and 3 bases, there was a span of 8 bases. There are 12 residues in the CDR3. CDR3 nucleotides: TGTGCCAGCAGTCAAATACACTACGAGCAGTACTTC. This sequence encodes CASSQIHYEQYF.

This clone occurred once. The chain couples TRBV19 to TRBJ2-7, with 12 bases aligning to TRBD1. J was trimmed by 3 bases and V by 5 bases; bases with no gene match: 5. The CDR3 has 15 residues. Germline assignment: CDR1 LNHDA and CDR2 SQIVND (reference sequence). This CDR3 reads CASSPGTGGGYEQYF. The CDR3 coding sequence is TGTGCCAGTAGTCCCGGGACAGGGGGCGGCTACGAGCAGTACTTC.

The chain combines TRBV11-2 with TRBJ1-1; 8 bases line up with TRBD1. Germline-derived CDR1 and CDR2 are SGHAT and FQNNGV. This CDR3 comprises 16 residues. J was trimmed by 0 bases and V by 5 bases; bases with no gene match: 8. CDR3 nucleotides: TGTGCCAGCAGCCTTACAGGGGGAGGAATGAACACTGAAGCTTTCTTT. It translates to CASSLTGGGMNTEAFF. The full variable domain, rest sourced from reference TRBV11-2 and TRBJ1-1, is EAGVAQSPRYKIIEKRQSVAFWCNPISGHATLYWYQQILGQGPKLLIQFQNNGVVDDSQLPKDRFSAERLKGVDSTLKIQPAKLEDSAVYLCASSLTGGGMNTEAFFGQGTRLTVV.

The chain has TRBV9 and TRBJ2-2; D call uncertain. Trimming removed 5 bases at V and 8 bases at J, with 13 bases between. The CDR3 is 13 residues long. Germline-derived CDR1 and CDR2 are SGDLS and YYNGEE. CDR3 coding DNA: TGTGCCAGCAGGGGCACCGGGTGGGGGGAGCTGTTTTTT. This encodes CASRGTGWGELFF.

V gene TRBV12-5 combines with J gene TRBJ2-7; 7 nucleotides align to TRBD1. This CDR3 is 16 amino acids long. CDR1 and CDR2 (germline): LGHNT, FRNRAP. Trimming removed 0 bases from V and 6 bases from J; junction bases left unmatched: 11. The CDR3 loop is CASGLVLDRVRVEQYF. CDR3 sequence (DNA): TGTGCTAGTGGTTTGGTACTCGACAGGGTTCGGGTCGAGCAGTACTTC.

CDR3 in amino acids: CASTDWTGPGNTIYF. CDR3 nucleotide sequence: TGTGCCAGCACCGATTGGACAGGGCCTGGAAACACCATATATTTT. The rearrangement joins TRBV5-4 to TRBJ1-3; 8 positions match TRBD1. Per the germline V gene, CDR1 is SGHNT and CDR2 is YYREEE (reference sequence). The CDR3 sequence is 15 residues long. Trimming removed 6 bases from V and 2 bases from J; junction bases left unmatched: 7.

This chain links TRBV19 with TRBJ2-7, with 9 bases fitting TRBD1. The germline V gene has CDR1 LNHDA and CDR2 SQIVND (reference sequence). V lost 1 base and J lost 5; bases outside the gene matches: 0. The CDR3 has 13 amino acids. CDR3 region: CASSIGDRDEQYF. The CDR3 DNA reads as TGTGCCAGTAGTATAGGGGACAGGGACGAGCAGTACTTC.

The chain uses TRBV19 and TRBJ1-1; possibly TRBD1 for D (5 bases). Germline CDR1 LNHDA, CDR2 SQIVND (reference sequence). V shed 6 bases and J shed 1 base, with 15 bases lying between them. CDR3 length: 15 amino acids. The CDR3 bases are TGTGCCAGTAGGCCAGGGAATCGGGCGAACACTGAAGCTTTCTTT. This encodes CASRPGNRANTEAFF.

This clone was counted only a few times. The CDR3 sequence: CSVEDLDYGYTF. For the CDR3, the DNA is TGCAGCGTTGAAGATCTTGACTATGGCTACACCTTC. V and J are TRBV29-1 and TRBJ1-2; D gene unclear. V lost 0 bases and J 3 bases, leaving 5 bases between the germline ends. There are 12 residues in the CDR3. Per germline, CDR1 SQVTM and CDR2 ANQGSEA. Drawing the rest from reference TRBV29-1 and TRBJ1-2, the complete variable domain is SAVISQKPSRDICQRGTSLTIQCQVDSQVTMMFWYRQQPGQSLTLIATANQGSEATYESGFVIDKFPISRPNLTFSTLTVSNMSPEDSSIYLCSVEDLDYGYTFGSGTRLTVV.

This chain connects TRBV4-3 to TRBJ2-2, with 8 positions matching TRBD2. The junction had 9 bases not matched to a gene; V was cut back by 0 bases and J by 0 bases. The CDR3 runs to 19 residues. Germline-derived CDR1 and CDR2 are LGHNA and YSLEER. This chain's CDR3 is CASSQDPITSGANTGELFF. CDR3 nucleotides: TGCGCCAGCAGCCAAGACCCCATTACTAGCGGTGCGAACACCGGGGAGCTGTTTTTT.